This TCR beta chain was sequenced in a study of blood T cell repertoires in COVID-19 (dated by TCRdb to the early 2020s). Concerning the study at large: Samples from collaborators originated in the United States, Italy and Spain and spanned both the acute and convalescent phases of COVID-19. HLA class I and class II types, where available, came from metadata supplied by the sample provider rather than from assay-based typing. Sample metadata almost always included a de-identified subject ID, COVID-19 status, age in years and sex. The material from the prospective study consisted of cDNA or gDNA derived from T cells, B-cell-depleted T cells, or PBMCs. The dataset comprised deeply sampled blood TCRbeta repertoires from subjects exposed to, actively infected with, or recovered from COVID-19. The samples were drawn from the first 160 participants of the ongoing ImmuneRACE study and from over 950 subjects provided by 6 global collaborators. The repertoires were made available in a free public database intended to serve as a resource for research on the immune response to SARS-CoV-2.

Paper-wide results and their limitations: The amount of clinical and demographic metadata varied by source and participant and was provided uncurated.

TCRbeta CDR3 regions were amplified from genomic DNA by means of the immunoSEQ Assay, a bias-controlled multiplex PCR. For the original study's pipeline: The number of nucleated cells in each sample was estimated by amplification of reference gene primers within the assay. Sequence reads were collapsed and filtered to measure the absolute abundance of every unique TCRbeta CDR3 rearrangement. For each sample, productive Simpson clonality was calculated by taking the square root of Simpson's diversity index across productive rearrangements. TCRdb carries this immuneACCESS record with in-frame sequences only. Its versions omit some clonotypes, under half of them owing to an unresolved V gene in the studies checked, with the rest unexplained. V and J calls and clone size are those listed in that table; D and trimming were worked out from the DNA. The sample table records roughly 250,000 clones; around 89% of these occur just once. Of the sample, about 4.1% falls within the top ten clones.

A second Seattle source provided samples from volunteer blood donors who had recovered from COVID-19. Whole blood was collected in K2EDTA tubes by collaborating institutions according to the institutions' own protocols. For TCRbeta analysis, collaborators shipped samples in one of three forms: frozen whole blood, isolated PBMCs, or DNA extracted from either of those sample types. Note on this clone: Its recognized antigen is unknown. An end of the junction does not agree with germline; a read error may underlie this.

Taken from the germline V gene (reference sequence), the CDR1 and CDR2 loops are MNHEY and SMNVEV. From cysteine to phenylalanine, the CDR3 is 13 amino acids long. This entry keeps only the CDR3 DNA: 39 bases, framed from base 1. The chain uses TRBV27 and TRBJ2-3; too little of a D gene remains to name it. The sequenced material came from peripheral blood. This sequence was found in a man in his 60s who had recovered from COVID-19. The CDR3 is CASSSLARLQQNF. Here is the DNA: TGTGCCAGCAGTTCACTCGCCCGCCTACAGCAAAATTTT.